Listed here is a single TCR beta chain. A Seattle source enrolled patients during active infection and followed them longitudinally. Original data processing: Amplification with reference gene primers provided the estimates of nucleated cell counts. The method was immunoSEQ multiplex PCR; TCRdb's version includes in-frame clones alone and lacks a portion of them. V, J and clone size are taken as reported in that table, and D and trimming were inferred from the DNA itself. In the table there are approximately 330,000 clones, 87% of which are singletons. This entry comes from a study of blood T cell repertoires in COVID-19. Turning to the study itself: PBMCs, B-cell-depleted T cells, or T cells provided the cDNA or gDNA that made up the material.

Germline CDR1 SEHNR, CDR2 FQNEAQ (reference sequence). V gave up 3 bases and J gave up 8 bases; unmatched junction bases: 15. The CDR3 runs 18 residues. The rearrangement uses TRBV7-9 and TRBJ2-3; TRBD2 matches 12 bases. This TCR came from a man younger than 40 with COVID-19, enrolled during active disease. The sequencing input was peripheral blood. The CDR3 protein is CASSFWTSGNLEIGTQYF. In DNA, the CDR3 is TGTGCCAGCAGCTTTTGGACTAGCGGGAACTTGGAAATAGGTACGCAGTATTTT.